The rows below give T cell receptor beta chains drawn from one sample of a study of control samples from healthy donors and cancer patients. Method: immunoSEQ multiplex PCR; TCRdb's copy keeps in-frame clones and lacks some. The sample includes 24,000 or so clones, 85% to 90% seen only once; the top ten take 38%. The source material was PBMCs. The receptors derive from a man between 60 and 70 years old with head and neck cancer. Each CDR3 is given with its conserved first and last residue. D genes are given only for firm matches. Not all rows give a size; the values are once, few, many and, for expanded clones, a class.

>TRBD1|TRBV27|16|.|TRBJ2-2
TGTGCCAGCAGTCTATGGACAGGGGGCGGGTCCGGGGAGCTGTTTTTT
CASSLWTGGGSGELFF
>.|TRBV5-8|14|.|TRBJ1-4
TGTGCCAGCAGCTTATTGACAGCAACTGAAAAACTGTTTTTT
CASSLLTATEKLFF
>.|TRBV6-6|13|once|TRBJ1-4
TGTGCCAGCAGCCTCATCGGGGATGAAAAACTGTTTTTT
CASSLIGDEKLFF
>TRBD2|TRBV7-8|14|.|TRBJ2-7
TGTGCCAGCAGCCCTATCGGACTAGCCTACGAGCAGTACTTC
CASSPIGLAYEQYF
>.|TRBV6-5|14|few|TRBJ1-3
TGTGCCAGCAGCTTCGACGGCTCTGGAAACACCATATATTTT
CASSFDGSGNTIYF
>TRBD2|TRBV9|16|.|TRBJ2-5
TGTGCCAGCAGCTTTTCTGGGACTAGCGGGCCAGAGACCCAGTACTTC
CASSFSGTSGPETQYF
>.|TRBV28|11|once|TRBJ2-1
TGTGCCAGCAGTTCAACGGATGAGCAGTTCTTC
CASSSTDEQFF
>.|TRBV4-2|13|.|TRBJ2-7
TGTGCCAGCAGCCAAGGGGGCACCTACGAGCAGTACTTC
CASSQGGTYEQYF
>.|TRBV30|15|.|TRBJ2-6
TGTGCCTGGAGTTTTCAGAGCTCTGGGGCCAACGTCCTGACTTTC
CAWSFQSSGANVLTF
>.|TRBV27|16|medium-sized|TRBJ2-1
TGTGCCAGCAGTTTAGTTGGGGGAAGCTCCTACAATGAGCAGTTCTTC
CASSLVGGSSYNEQFF
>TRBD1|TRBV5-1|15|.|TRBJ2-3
TGCGCCAGCAGCTCGGGGACAGGGGGCGTAGATACGCAGTATTTT
CASSSGTGGVDTQYF